The source of this TCR beta chain is a study of OX40 agonist ivuxolimab in advanced cancers. As for the study in general: All patients had ivuxolimab intravenously every 2 weeks at 0.01 to 10 mg/kg. Findings and caveats of the study: CD8+ T cells (on average) carried more expanded clones than CD4+ T cells.

The data were produced by immunoSEQ multiplex PCR, yet TCRdb's version contains in-frame clones alone and is incomplete. In the table there are about 61,000 clones, 70% to 90% of which are singletons. The CDR3 runs 14 residues. Germline-derived CDR1 and CDR2 are SGHNT and YYREEE (reference sequence). The V and J ends lost 0 bases and 2 bases respectively, with 9 bases between them. Prior autoimmune disease or systemic immunosuppression barred patients. As to this clone: Its antigen is not identified.

This sample comprised CD4+ or CD8+ T cells sorted from blood, obtained in a trial of the OX40 agonist ivuxolimab. The chain links TRBV5-4 to TRBJ2-7; D remains ambiguous. This clonotype originated in an adult with an advanced solid tumor such as melanoma, head and neck, liver or kidney cancer. The DNA of the CDR3 is TGTGCCAGCAGCTTGGTTTGGGGTACCTACGAGCAGTACTTC. Its translation: CASSLVWGTYEQYF.